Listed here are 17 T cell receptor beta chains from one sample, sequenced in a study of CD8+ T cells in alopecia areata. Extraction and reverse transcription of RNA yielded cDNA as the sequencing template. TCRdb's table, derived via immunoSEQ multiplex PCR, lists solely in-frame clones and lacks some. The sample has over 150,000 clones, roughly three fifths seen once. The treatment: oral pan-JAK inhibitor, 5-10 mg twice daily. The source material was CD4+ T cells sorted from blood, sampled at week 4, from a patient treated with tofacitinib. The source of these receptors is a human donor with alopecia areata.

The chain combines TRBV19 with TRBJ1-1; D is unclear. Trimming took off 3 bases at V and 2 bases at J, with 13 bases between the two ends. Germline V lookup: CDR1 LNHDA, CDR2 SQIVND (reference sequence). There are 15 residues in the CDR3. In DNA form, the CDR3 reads TGTGCCAGTAGTATGAATCCGGGAACTAACACTGAAGCTTTCTTT. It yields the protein CASSMNPGTNTEAFF.

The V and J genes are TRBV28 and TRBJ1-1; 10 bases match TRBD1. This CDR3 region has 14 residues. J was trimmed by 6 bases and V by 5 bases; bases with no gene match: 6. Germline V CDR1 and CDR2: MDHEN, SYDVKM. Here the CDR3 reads CASSVRDRGPEAFF. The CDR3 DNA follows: TGTGCCAGCAGTGTCCGGGACAGGGGCCCTGAAGCTTTCTTT. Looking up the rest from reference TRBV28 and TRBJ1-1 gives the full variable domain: DVKVTQSSRYLVKRTGEKVFLECVQDMDHENMFWYRQDPGLGLRLIYFSYDVKMKEKGDIPEGYSVSREKKERFSLILESASTNQTSMYLCASSVRDRGPEAFFGQGTRLTVV.

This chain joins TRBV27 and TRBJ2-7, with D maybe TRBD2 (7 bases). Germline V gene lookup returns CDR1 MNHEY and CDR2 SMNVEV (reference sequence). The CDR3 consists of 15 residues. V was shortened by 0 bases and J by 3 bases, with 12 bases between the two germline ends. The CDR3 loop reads CASSLSGGALYEQYF. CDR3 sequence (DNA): TGTGCCAGCAGTTTATCTGGGGGGGCTCTCTACGAGCAGTACTTC.

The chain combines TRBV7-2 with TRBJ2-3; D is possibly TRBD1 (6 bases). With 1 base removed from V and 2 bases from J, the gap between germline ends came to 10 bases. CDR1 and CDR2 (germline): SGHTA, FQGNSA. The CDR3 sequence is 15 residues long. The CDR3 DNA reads TGTGCCAGCAGCTTAGGGCAGGGGCACACAGATACGCAGTATTTT. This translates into CASSLGQGHTDTQYF.

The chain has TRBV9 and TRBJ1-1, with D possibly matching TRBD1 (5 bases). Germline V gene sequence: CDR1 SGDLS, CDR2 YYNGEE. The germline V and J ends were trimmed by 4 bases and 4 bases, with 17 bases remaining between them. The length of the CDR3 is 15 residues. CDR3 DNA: TGTGCCAGCAGCCTAAGGACATCCCCGAGCACTGAAGCTTTCTTT. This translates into CASSLRTSPSTEAFF.

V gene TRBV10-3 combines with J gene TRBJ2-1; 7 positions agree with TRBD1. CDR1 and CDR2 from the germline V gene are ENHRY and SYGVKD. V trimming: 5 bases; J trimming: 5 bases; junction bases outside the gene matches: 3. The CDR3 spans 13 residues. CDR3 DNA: TGTGCCATCAGTCCCCAGGGGGACAATGAGCAGTTCTTC. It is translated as CAISPQGDNEQFF.

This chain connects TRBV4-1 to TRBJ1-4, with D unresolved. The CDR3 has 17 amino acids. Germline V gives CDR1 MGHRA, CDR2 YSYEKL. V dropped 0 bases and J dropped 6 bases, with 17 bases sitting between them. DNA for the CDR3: TGCGCCAGCAGCCAAGAAGTATCGCTCGACGGCTATGAAAAACTGTTTTTT. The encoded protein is CASSQEVSLDGYEKLFF.

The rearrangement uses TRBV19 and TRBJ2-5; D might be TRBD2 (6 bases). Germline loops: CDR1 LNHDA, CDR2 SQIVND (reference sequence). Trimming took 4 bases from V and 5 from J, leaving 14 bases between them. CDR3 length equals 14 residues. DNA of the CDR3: TGTGCCAGTAGTACAGGGAGGAGGTACGAGACCCAGTACTTC. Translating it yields CASSTGRRYETQYF.

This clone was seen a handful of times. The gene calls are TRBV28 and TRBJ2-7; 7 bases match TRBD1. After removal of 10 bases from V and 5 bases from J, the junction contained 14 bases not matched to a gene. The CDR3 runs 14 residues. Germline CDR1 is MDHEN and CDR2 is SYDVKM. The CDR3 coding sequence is TGTGCCACTTATACCCGGGACAGAGCCCACGAGCAGTACTTC. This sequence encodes CATYTRDRAHEQYF.

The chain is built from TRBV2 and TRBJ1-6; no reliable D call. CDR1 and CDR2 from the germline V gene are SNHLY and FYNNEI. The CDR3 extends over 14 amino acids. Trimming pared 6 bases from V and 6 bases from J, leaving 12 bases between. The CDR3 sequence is CASSPDGGNSPLHF. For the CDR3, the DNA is TGTGCCAGCAGCCCGGACGGTGGTAATTCACCCCTCCACTTT.

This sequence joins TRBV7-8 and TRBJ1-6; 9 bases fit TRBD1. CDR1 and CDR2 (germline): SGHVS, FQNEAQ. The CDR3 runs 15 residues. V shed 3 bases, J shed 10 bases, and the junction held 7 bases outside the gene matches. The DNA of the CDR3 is TGTGCCAGCAGCTTTCTGGGACAGGGTTTATCACCCCTCCACTTT. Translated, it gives CASSFLGQGLSPLHF.

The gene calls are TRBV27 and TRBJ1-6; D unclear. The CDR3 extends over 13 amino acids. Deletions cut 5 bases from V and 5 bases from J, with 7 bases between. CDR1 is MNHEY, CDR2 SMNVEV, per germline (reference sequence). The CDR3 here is CASSPYNNSPLHF. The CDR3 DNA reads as TGTGCCAGCAGTCCCTATAATAATTCACCCCTCCACTTT.

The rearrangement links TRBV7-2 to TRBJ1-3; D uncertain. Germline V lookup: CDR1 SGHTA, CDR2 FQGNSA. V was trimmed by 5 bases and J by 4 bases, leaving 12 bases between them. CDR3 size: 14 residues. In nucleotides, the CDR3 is TGTGCCAGCAGCCCTCAGATAACAGGAAACACCATATATTTT. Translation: CASSPQITGNTIYF.

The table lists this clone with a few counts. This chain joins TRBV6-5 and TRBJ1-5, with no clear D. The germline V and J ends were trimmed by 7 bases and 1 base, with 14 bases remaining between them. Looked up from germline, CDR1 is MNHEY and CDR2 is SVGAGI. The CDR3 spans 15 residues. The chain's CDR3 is CASTDDRASNQPQHF. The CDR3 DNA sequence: TGTGCCAGCACCGACGATAGGGCCAGCAATCAGCCCCAGCATTTT.

CDR3 residues: CAWSQLGTGELFF. The CDR3 nucleotides are TGTGCCTGGAGTCAACTCGGGACCGGGGAGCTGTTTTTT. J is TRBJ2-2 and V is TRBV30; D not resolved. The CDR3 runs to 13 residues. In germline, CDR1 is GTSNPN, CDR2 SVGIG (reference sequence). The V and J ends lost 2 bases and 5 bases respectively, with 9 bases between them.

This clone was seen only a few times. DNA of the CDR3: TGTGCCAGCACCTCACAGGGTGTACAGCCCCAGCATTTT. As protein: CASTSQGVQPQHF. The chain links TRBV28 to TRBJ1-5; tentative D call: TRBD1 (6 bases). This CDR3 contains 13 residues. Trimming shortened V by 7 bases and J by 7 bases, and 14 bases separated the two germline ends. Germline-derived CDR1 and CDR2 are MDHEN and SYDVKM.

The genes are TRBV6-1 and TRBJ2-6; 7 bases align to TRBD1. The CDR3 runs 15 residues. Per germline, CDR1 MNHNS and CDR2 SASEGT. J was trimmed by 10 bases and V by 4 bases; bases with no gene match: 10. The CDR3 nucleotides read TGTGCCAGCAGTGCCCTACAGGGGCCCATAAACGTCCTGACTTTC. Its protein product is CASSALQGPINVLTF.